This T cell receptor (beta chain) was recovered during a study of T cell clonality in common variable immunodeficiency. CDR1 is GTSNPN, CDR2 SVGIG, per germline (reference sequence). The CDR3 has 14 amino acids. This table comes from immunoSEQ multiplex PCR, and its TCRdb copy is limited to in-frame clones, with some not included. Reported are 50,000 to 70,000 clones, none seen only once; the ten largest carry about 0.85%. This clone was picked up a small number of times. One end of the junction does not line up with germline, which may come from a read error. The read ends 3 residues before the CDR3 terminus; that terminus is restored from the germline J gene. Heparinized whole blood, about 5 to 8.5 ml, came from each donor.

Sequenced: peripheral blood mononuclear cells. The chain carries TRBV30 and TRBJ2-7; TRBD2 might be the D (6 bases). The sequence came from a person aged 18 to 75 in good health. The CDR3 loop is CAGRIAKSSYEQYF. The sequenced CDR3 bases are TGTGCCGGGAGGATAGCGAAGAGCTCCTACGAG.